This TCR beta chain stems from a study of blood T cell repertoires in COVID-19. Study-wide context: Both acute and convalescent COVID-19 samples were obtained from the United States, Italy and Spain. From T cells, B-cell-depleted T cells, or PBMCs came the material, which was cDNA or gDNA.

Per the study methods: Reference gene primer amplification in the assay estimated nucleated cell counts. Method: immunoSEQ multiplex PCR; TCRdb's copy keeps in-frame clones and lacks some. V and J calls and clone size are those listed in that table; D and trimming were worked out from the DNA. The sample comprises approximately 250,000 clones, over 75% of which are singletons, and 8.6% rests with the top ten. CDR1 and CDR2 (germline): SGHDT, YYEEEE. There are 16 residues in the CDR3. Trimming removed 0 bases from V and 2 bases from J, with 11 bases in between. The sequence came from a human donor in a cohort sampled during active COVID-19. Sequenced input: peripheral blood. The chain recombines TRBV5-6 with TRBJ2-2; D gene uncertain. CDR3 region: CASSLVSVFNTGELFF. The CDR3 DNA is TGTGCCAGCAGCTTGGTGAGCGTATTCAACACCGGGGAGCTGTTTTTT.